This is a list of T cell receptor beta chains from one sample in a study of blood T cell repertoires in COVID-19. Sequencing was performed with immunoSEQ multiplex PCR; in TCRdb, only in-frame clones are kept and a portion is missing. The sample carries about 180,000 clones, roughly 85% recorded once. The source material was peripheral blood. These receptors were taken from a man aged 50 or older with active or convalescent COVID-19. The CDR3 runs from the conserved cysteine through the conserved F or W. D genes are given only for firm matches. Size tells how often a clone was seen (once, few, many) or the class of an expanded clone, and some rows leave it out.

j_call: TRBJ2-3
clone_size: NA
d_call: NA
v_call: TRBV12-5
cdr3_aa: CASSQEFISTDTQYF
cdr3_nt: TGTGCTAGTTCCCAGGAATTCATCAGCACAGATACGCAGTATTTT

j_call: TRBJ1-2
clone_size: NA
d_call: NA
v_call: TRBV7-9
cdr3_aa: CASSLGVGSQLPGGGYTF
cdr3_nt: TGTGCCAGCAGCTTAGGGGTTGGGTCACAGTTGCCTGGAGGAGGCTACACCTTC

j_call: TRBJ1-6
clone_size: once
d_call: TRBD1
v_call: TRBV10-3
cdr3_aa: CAISEQGADSPLHF
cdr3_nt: TGTGCCATCAGTGAACAGGGGGCGGATTCACCCCTCCACTTT

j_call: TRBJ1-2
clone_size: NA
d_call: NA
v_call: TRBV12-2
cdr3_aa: CASRAPRWTGGAFPYGYTF
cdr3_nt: TGTGCAAGTCGCGCCCCCCGGTGGACAGGGGGCGCTTTCCCCTATGGCTACACCTTC

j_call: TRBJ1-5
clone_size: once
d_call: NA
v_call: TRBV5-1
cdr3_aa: CASSLAVNQPQHF
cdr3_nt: TGCGCCAGCAGCTTGGCCGTCAATCAGCCCCAGCATTTT

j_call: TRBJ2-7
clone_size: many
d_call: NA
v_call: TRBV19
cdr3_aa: CASSIDPRSHPEQYF
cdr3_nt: TGTGCCAGTAGTATAGATCCCCGATCACACCCCGAGCAGTACTTC

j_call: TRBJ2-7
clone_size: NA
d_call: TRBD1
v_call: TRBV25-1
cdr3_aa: CASSELGQHYEQYF
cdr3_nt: TGTGCCAGCAGTGAATTGGGACAGCACTACGAGCAGTACTTC

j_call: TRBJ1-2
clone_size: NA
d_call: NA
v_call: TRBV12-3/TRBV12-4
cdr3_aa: CASSFSNYGYTF
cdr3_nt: TGTGCCAGCAGTTTCTCCAACTATGGCTACACCTTC

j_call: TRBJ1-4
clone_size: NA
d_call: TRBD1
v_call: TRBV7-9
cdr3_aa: CASLQGADEKLFF
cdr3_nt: TGTGCCAGCTTACAGGGGGCTGATGAAAAACTGTTTTTT

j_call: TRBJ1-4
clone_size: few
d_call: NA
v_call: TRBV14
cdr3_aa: CASSQDYTFATNEKLFF
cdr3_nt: TGTGCCAGCAGCCAAGATTACACCTTTGCAACTAATGAAAAACTGTTTTTT

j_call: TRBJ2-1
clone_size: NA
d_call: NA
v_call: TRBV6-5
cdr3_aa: CASRLTSYNEQFF
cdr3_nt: TGTGCCAGCAGATTGACTAGCTACAATGAGCAGTTCTTC

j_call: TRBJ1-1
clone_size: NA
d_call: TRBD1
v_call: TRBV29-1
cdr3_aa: CSGAEGQKNTEAFF
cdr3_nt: TGCAGCGGAGCAGAGGGACAGAAGAACACTGAAGCTTTCTTT

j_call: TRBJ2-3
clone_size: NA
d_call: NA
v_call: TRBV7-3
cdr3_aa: CASSSRGGTDTQYF
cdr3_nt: TGTGCCAGCAGCTCCAGGGGTGGCACAGATACGCAGTATTTT

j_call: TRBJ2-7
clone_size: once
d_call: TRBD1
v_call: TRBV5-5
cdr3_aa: CASSLGSLGQDRLGQYF
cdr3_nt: TGTGCCAGCAGCTTGGGTTCTTTGGGACAGGACCGTTTAGGGCAGTACTTC

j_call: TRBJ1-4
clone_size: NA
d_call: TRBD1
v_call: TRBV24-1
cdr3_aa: CATSDSGGSDEKLFF
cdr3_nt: TGTGCCACCAGTGATTCAGGGGGGAGTGATGAAAAACTGTTTTTT

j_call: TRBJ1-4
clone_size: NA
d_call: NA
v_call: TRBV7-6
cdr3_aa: CASSSGGSPSGEKLFF
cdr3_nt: TGTGCCAGCAGCTCCGGGGGGTCCCCAAGTGGTGAAAAACTGTTTTTT

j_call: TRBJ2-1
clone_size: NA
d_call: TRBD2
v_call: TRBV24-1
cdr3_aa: CATSDGVAGAYNEQFF
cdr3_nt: TGTGCCACCAGTGATGGTGTAGCGGGTGCCTACAATGAGCAGTTCTTC

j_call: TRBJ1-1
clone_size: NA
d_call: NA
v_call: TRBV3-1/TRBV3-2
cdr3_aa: CASRISGSVAFF
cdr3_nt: TGTGCCAGCAGAATTTCGGGGAGTGTGGCTTTCTTT

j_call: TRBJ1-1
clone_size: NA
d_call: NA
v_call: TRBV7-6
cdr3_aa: CASSLRQENTEAFF
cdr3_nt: TGTGCCAGCAGCTTACGGCAGGAGAACACTGAAGCTTTCTTT

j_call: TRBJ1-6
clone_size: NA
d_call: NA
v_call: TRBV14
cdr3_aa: CASSQLEDSPLHF
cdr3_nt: TGTGCCAGCAGCCAACTTGAGGATTCACCCCTCCACTTT